This T cell receptor (beta chain) was retrieved from a study of blood T cell repertoires in COVID-19. TCRdb's copy holds only in-frame clones and misses some; the assay was immunoSEQ multiplex PCR. Of roughly 140,000 clones listed, around 83% are singletons. The trim removed 3 bases at V and 7 bases at J, leaving 3 bases unmatched. Looked up from germline, CDR1 is GTSNPN and CDR2 is SVGIG (reference sequence). The CDR3 is made up of 13 amino acids. Sequenced sample: peripheral blood. This sequence was found in a woman in her forties or fifties with acute or convalescent COVID-19. This chain uses TRBV30 with TRBJ2-1; 10 bases are shared with TRBD2. For the CDR3, the DNA is TGTGCCTGGAGCGGACTAGCGGCTAATGAGCAGTTCTTC. Translated, it gives CAWSGLAANEQFF.